Sequencing of this T cell receptor (beta chain) was carried out in a study of CD8 T cells in Susac syndrome (dated by TCRdb to between 2018 and 2021). Regarding the study in general: Of the Susac syndrome patients who were sequenced, fewer than ten were in clinical remission while more than five had clinically active disease. At blood withdrawal, Susac syndrome patients were either therapy-naive, taking corticosteroids (in some cases with IVIg as well), or taking IVIg alone. Whether CD8+ T cell activation and differentiation in Susac syndrome was antigen driven was tested using repertoire sequencing.

High-throughput TCR beta sequencing profiled peripheral blood CD8+ and CD4+ T cells from healthy donors, Susac syndrome patients and multiple sclerosis patients. The Susac syndrome patients fulfilled recently defined diagnostic criteria for definite or probable disease. Bulk CD8+ and CD4+ T cells were purified by magnetic negative isolation, while CD8+ TEMRA cells were enriched using FACS. Blood was drawn into EDTA tubes, processed within 24 hours, and PBMCs were isolated by density gradient centrifugation. PBMCs intended for TCR sequencing were frozen in liquid nitrogen and were later thawed in a 37 degrees C water bath. A purity of at least 90% was achieved for sorted or isolated CD4+, CD8+ and CD8+ TEMRA cells. The CDR1 and CDR2 encoded by the germline V gene (reference sequence) are LGHDT and YNNKEL. Trimming at the junction amounts to 1 base on V and 8 bases on J, and the germline ends lie 9 bases apart. Including the terminal cysteine and phenylalanine, the CDR3 comprises 14 residues. Only the CDR3 portion is preserved as DNA: 42 bases, with reading frame beginning at the first base.

RNA was extracted using the RNeasy kit, and about 0.45 to 1 microgram was reverse transcribed with random hexamers. TCR beta CDR3 regions were amplified with the immunoSEQ multiplex PCR assay covering 54 Vbeta and 13 Jbeta segments. PCR amplification bias was corrected by using a synthetic template baseline for primer optimization and computational correction. Per the original workflow: Only productive sequences were kept, with reads annotated to V, D and J genes according to IMGT and analyzed in immunoSEQ Analyzer. Clonality was calculated as one minus the Shannon entropy normalized by log2 of the number of productive unique sequences. For each patient and control, public and private clones were evaluated within the 100 most prevalent clones. A clone was defined as Susac-specific if it was absent from the healthy and MS cohorts, from over 1,000 published viral clones and from other ImmuneACCESS disease sequences. The public reads were reanalyzed by TCRdb: fastp trimming at Q25, MiXCR alignment, in-frame beta chains only. When rows share a CDR3 protein, they turn into one entry using the most common DNA and genes. The V and J calls here are based on TCRdb, not the publication. The sample table records some 180,000 distinct CDR3 sequences; 75% to 95% of these occur just once. In total, the top ten clones hold 0.085% to 0.1% of the sample.

Overall study results and their limits: The number of individuals in the TCR sequencing and HLA analysis was acknowledged as relatively small. No clonal expansion was detected in the CD4+ T cell repertoire of Susac syndrome patients.

With regard to this clonotype: Its antigen has not been determined. Within one base of it there is no much larger clone, and no base qualities were kept.

Sequenced: CD4+ T cells from PBMCs. This sequence originates from a human donor with Susac syndrome. The chain employs TRBV3-1 and TRBJ1-6; the D gene is perhaps TRBD1, from 5 matching bases. Here the CDR3 is given as CASSQAQDHSPLHF. The sequence in DNA is TGTGCCAGCAGCCAAGCACAGGACCATTCACCCCTCCACTTT. The variable domain in full, with residues beyond the CDR3 obtained from the reference TRBV3-1 and TRBJ1-6 genes, is DTAVSQTPKYLVTQMGNDKSIKCEQNLGHDTMYWYKQDSKKFLKIMFSYNNKELIINETVPNRFSPKSPDKAHLNLHINSLELGDSAVYFCASSQAQDHSPLHFGNGTRLTVT.